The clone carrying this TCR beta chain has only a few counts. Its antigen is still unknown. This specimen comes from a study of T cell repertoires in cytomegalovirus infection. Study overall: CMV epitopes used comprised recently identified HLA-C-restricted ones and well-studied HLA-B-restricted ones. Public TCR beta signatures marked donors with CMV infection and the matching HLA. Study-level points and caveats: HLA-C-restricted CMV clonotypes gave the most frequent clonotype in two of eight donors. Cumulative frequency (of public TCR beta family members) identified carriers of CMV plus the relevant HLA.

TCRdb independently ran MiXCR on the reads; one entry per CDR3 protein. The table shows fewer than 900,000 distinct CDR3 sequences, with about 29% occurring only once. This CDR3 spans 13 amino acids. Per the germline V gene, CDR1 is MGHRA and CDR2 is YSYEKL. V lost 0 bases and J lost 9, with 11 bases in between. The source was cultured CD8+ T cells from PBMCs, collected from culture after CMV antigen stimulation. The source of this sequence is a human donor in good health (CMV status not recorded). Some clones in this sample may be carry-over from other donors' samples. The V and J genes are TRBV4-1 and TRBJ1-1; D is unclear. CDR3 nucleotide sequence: TGCGCCAGCAGCCAAGATAGGAACACGCAAGCTTTCTTT. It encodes CASSQDRNTQAFF.